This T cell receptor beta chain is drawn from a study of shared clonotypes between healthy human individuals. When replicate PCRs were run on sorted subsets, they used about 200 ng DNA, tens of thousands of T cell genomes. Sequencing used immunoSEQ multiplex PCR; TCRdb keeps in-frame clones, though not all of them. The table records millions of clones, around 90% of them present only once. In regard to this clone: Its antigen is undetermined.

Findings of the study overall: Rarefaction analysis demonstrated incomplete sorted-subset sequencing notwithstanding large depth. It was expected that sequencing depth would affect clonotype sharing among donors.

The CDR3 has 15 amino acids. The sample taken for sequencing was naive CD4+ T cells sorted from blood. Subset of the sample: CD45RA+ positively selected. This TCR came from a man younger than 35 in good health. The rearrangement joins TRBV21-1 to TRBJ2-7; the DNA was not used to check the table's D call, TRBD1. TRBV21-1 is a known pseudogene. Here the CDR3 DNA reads TGTGCCAGCAGCACCCGGACAGGGAATCGTTACGAGCAGTACTTC. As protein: CASSTRTGNRYEQYF.